These 29 T cell receptor beta chains originate from one sample sequenced in a study of radiotherapy plus CTLA-4 blockade in lung cancer. Repertoires were generated with immunoSEQ multiplex PCR, while TCRdb's copy carries only in-frame clones and drops some. The sample includes around 41,000 clones, roughly two thirds seen only once; the top ten take 20% to 30%. The sequenced sample was peripheral blood, obtained from a patient treated with radiotherapy plus ipilimumab. These receptors came from a human donor with non-small cell lung cancer who had a partial response to radiotherapy plus ipilimumab.

CDR3 amino acids: CASSYRTGLTEAFF. CDR3 in DNA: TGTGCCAGCAGTTACAGGACAGGGCTGACTGAAGCTTTCTTT. V gene TRBV6-6 combines with J gene TRBJ1-1; TRBD1 agrees at 8 bases. Trimming took 2 bases from V and 5 from J; bases not matched to a gene: 4. CDR3 length: 14 amino acids. The germline CDR1 and CDR2 sequences are MNHNY and SVGAGI (reference sequence).

This clone appeared once. The rearrangement joins TRBV30 to TRBJ2-7; no reliable D call. CDR1 and CDR2 (germline): GTSNPN, SVGIG (reference sequence). V lost 1 base to trimming and J lost 0 bases, with 10 bases between them. The CDR3 length is 14 residues. DNA of the CDR3: TGTGCCTGGAGTGATCTGGGCGACTCCTACGAGCAGTACTTC. The encoded protein is CAWSDLGDSYEQYF. Complete variable domain (other parts from reference TRBV30 and TRBJ2-7): SQTIHQWPATLVQPVGSPLSLECTVEGTSNPNLYWYRQAAGRGLQLLFYSVGIGQISSEVPQNLSASRPQDRQFILSSKKLLLSDSGFYLCAWSDLGDSYEQYFGPGTRLTVT.

This rearrangement joins TRBV5-4 to TRBJ2-7, with 8 nucleotides matching TRBD1. The CDR3 contains 13 residues. Germline V gives CDR1 SGHNT, CDR2 YYREEE (reference sequence). V dropped 6 bases and J dropped 1; count of bases not matched to a gene: 3. The CDR3 here is CASTDRGSYEQYF. As DNA, the CDR3 is TGTGCCAGCACCGACAGGGGATCCTACGAGCAGTACTTC.

This clone was seen only a few times. The chain recombines TRBV2 with TRBJ2-1; perhaps TRBD1 as D (6 bases). This CDR3 is built from 15 residues. V lost 6 bases, J lost 5 bases, and 17 bases lay in between. From germline, CDR1 is SNHLY and CDR2 FYNNEI. For the CDR3, the DNA is TGTGCCAGCAGAGCGCAGGGGATCGTCGACAATGAGCAGTTCTTC. Translated: CASRAQGIVDNEQFF. The variable domain in full, with the rest retrieved from reference TRBV2 and TRBJ2-1, is EPEVTQTPSHQVTQMGQEVILRCVPISNHLYFYWYRQILGQKVEFLVSFYNNEISEKSEIFDDQFSVERPDGSNFTLKIRSTKLEDSAMYFCASRAQGIVDNEQFFGPGTRLTVL.

CDR3 nucleotides: TGTGCCAGCTCACCTCCCCGTCGTGGACTAGCGGGAGGGTTTGGTTACAATGAGCAGTTCTTC. As protein: CASSPPRRGLAGGFGYNEQFF. This chain uses TRBV18 with TRBJ2-1; 15 bases align to TRBD2. Germline V gene data show CDR1 as KGHSH and CDR2 as LQKENI. V shed 3 bases, J shed 4 bases, and the junction held 16 bases outside the gene matches. There are 21 residues in the CDR3.

The chain links TRBV5-6 to TRBJ2-5; TRBD1 might be the D (5 bases). The V end was cut by 0 bases, the J end by 2 bases, with 8 bases between. Germline CDR1 reads SGHDT; CDR2 reads YYEEEE. This CDR3 has 14 amino acids. The CDR3 nucleotides read TGTGCCAGCAGCTTGGGGTCAGGGCAAGAGACCCAGTACTTC. This encodes CASSLGSGQETQYF.

The V gene is TRBV18, the J gene TRBJ1-1; D call uncertain. Germline V CDR1 and CDR2: KGHSH, LQKENI. CDR3 length equals 14 residues. Trimming left V 6 bases short and J 3 bases short, with 14 bases between. The CDR3 spells CASSQGALDTEAFF. The CDR3 DNA sequence: TGTGCCAGCTCCCAAGGAGCTTTGGACACTGAAGCTTTCTTT.

This clone was found a few times. A read error likely explains this, since a far larger clone differs by one base. Here the CDR3 DNA reads TGCGCCAGCAGCCAAGATCTCATCTTGCTAGCGGGAGCCCTTGAGCAGTTCTTC. It is translated as CASSQDLILLAGALEQFF. The chain carries TRBV4-1 and TRBJ2-1, with 10 bases that match TRBD2. Per germline, CDR1 MGHRA and CDR2 YSYEKL. V was pared by 0 bases and J by 9 bases, with 14 bases of the junction left unmatched. This CDR3 spans 18 amino acids.

The genes are TRBV28 and TRBJ1-1, with 7 bases fitting TRBD1. CDR1 and CDR2 from the germline V gene are MDHEN and SYDVKM. V was clipped by 3 bases and J by 4 bases; unmatched bases: 5. The CDR3 covers 14 residues. The CDR3 nucleotides read TGTGCCAGCAGTTTCAGGGGGACGGGCACTGAAGCTTTCTTT. This translates into CASSFRGTGTEAFF.

The V call is TRBV5-1, the J call TRBJ2-3; D is undetermined. The CDR3 extends over 14 amino acids. CDR1 is SGHRS, CDR2 YFSETQ, per germline. Trimming removed 3 bases at V and 0 bases at J, with 8 bases between. The CDR3 DNA sequence: TGCGCCAGCAGCTCGTGGGCTAGCACAGATACGCAGTATTTT. This sequence encodes CASSSWASTDTQYF.

The rearrangement joins TRBV29-1 to TRBJ2-1; 7 bases match TRBD1. The junction had 7 bases not matched to a gene; V was cut back by 6 bases and J by 8 bases. The CDR3 has 12 residues. CDR1 and CDR2 (germline): SQVTM, ANQGSEA. The CDR3 DNA is TGCAGCGTGACAGGGCCCCCGGATGAGCAGTTCTTC. It yields the protein CSVTGPPDEQFF.

V is TRBV5-1 and J is TRBJ1-3, with 9 bases matching TRBD1. Germline V gives CDR1 SGHRS, CDR2 YFSETQ. The CDR3 is 16 residues long. J gave up 0 bases and V 2 bases, and 3 bases lay outside the gene matches. CDR3 amino acids: CASSLGTGNSGNTIYF. CDR3 in DNA: TGCGCCAGCAGCTTAGGGACAGGGAACTCTGGAAACACCATATATTTT.

The genes are TRBV9 and TRBJ1-1; a possible D gene is TRBD1 (5 bases). The CDR3 has 15 amino acids. The V end was cut by 4 bases, the J end by 1 base, with 14 bases between. Germline V gene lookup returns CDR1 SGDLS and CDR2 YYNGEE. CDR3 sequence: CASSSEGRTNTEAFF. The CDR3 DNA follows: TGTGCCAGCAGCTCGGAGGGACGAACGAACACTGAAGCTTTCTTT.

This clone turned up a few times. The rearrangement uses TRBV7-2 and TRBJ2-7, with D tentatively TRBD1 (5 bases). The V gene's germline CDR1 is SGHTA and CDR2 FQGNSA. V dropped 1 base and J dropped 5 bases, with 15 bases sitting between them. This CDR3 comprises 15 residues. The CDR3 reads CASSLVQGAGHEQYF. The DNA for the CDR3 is TGTGCCAGCAGCTTAGTCCAGGGTGCCGGACACGAGCAGTACTTC. Full variable domain (outside the CDR3, taken from reference TRBV7-2 and TRBJ2-7): GAGVSQSPSNKVTEKGKDVELRCDPISGHTALYWYRQSLGQGLEFLIYFQGNSAPDKSGLPSDRFSAERTGGSVSTLTIQRTQQEDSAVYLCASSLVQGAGHEQYFGPGTRLTVT.

The genes are TRBV9 and TRBJ1-1; possible D gene TRBD1, 6 bases. The V and J ends lost 4 bases and 5 bases respectively, with 21 bases between them. Germline CDR1 is SGDLS and CDR2 is YYNGEE. The CDR3 runs to 16 residues. Here the CDR3 reads CASSPVAGAHETEAFF. CDR3 coding DNA: TGTGCCAGCAGCCCCGTCGCGGGGGCACACGAAACTGAAGCTTTCTTT.

The chain uses TRBV2 and TRBJ2-1; TRBD2 matches 9 bases. With V trimmed by 2 bases and J by 2 bases, 4 bases remained unmatched. Germline CDR1 SNHLY, CDR2 FYNNEI. The length of the CDR3 is 16 residues. The CDR3 here is CASSEMTSGTYNEQFF. CDR3 coding DNA: TGTGCCAGCAGTGAAATGACTAGCGGAACCTACAATGAGCAGTTCTTC.

This chain connects TRBV6-1 to TRBJ1-1, with D maybe TRBD1 (5 bases). Germline V CDR1 and CDR2: MNHNS, SASEGT. With 11 bases removed from V and 6 bases from J, the gap between germline ends came to 19 bases. This CDR3 comprises 13 residues. CDR3 sequence reads: CAGGTSDVAEAFF. DNA for the CDR3: TGTGCCGGCGGGACCTCGGATGTCGCTGAAGCTTTCTTT.

In its sample, this clone ranks as medium-sized (0.01 to 0.1%). The chain is built from TRBV9 and TRBJ1-4, with 9 bases identical to TRBD1. The CDR3 has 18 residues. V lost 4 bases to trimming and J lost 7 bases; unmatched junction nucleotides: 17. CDR1 is SGDLS and CDR2 is YYNGEE in the germline V gene. The chain's CDR3 is CASSPMAIPQGAGEKLFF. CDR3 nucleotides: TGTGCCAGCAGCCCGATGGCGATACCACAGGGGGCCGGTGAAAAACTGTTTTTT.

This clone occurred a few times. The rearrangement joins TRBV15 to TRBJ1-2; tentatively, D is TRBD1 (6 bases). Between the trimmed V and J ends, which lost 5 bases and 5 bases, there was a span of 12 bases. This CDR3 spans 13 amino acids. CDR1 LNHNV and CDR2 YYDKDF come from the germline V gene (reference sequence). CDR3 in amino acids: CATSLTGSYGYTF. CDR3 nucleotide sequence: TGTGCCACCAGCCTGACAGGATCATATGGCTACACCTTC.

The J gene is TRBJ1-4, the V gene TRBV6-5, with 8 bases matching TRBD1. Germline trimming cut 6 bases from V and 6 bases from J; bases unmatched to any gene: 9. The V gene's germline CDR1 is MNHEY and CDR2 SVGAGI. CDR3 length: 15 residues. The CDR3 nucleotides are TGTGCCAGCAGCTTAAACCAGGGGGCTGATGAAAAACTGTTTTTT. Protein sequence: CASSLNQGADEKLFF.

The rearrangement links TRBV6-5 to TRBJ1-2; TRBD1 matches 8 bases. From germline, CDR1 is MNHEY and CDR2 SVGAGI. This CDR3 contains 12 residues. Germline trimming cut 5 bases from V and 7 bases from J; bases unmatched to any gene: 3. The CDR3 reads CASSHRGGGYTF. The CDR3 DNA sequence: TGTGCCAGCAGTCACAGGGGGGGTGGCTACACCTTC.

CDR3 in amino acids: CASSLDGAGGSNQPQHF. Here the CDR3 DNA reads TGTGCCAGCAGCTTAGATGGAGCAGGGGGCTCCAATCAGCCCCAGCATTTT. The J gene is TRBJ1-5, the V gene TRBV11-2, with 8 bases identical to TRBD1. Losses at the gene ends were 0 bases for V and 3 bases for J; bases not matched to a gene: 7. The CDR3 spans 17 residues. Germline V lookup: CDR1 SGHAT, CDR2 FQNNGV.

The V and J genes are TRBV5-1 and TRBJ1-1; 7 positions agree with TRBD1. CDR1 and CDR2 from the germline V gene are SGHRS and YFSETQ. The CDR3 has 15 amino acids. The V and J ends lost 4 bases and 0 bases, in that order; junction bases with no gene match: 6. The CDR3 bases are TGCGCCAGCAGCCGCCGGACAGGTTTGAACACTGAAGCTTTCTTT. Amino acids: CASSRRTGLNTEAFF. The whole variable domain, remainder taken from reference TRBV5-1 and TRBJ1-1, is KAGVTQTPRYLIKTRGQQVTLSCSPISGHRSVSWYQQTPGQGLQFLFEYFSETQRNKGNFPGRFSGRQFSNSRSEMNVSTLELGDSALYLCASSRRTGLNTEAFFGQGTRLTVV.

This rearrangement joins TRBV7-8 to TRBJ2-5, with 8 positions matching TRBD1. J gave up 2 bases and V 2 bases, and 4 bases lay outside the gene matches. The germline gives CDR1 SGHVS, CDR2 FQNEAQ. This CDR3 is built from 15 residues. Here the CDR3 reads CASSLLGQEQETQYF. CDR3 DNA: TGTGCCAGCAGCTTATTGGGACAGGAACAAGAGACCCAGTACTTC.

The chain is built from TRBV29-1 and TRBJ1-1, with D possibly being TRBD1 (6 bases). CDR1 is SQVTM and CDR2 is ANQGSEA in the germline V gene. The CDR3 extends over 15 amino acids. The V gene lost 4 bases and the J gene lost 0 bases, with 15 bases spanning the gap. The CDR3 nucleotides read TGCAGCGTTGTGGGGGGGGCGGCGATGAACACTGAAGCTTTCTTT. Residues: CSVVGGAAMNTEAFF.

The gene calls are TRBV6-9 and TRBJ1-4, with D unclear. V lost 6 bases to trimming and J lost 8 bases, with 16 bases between them. This CDR3 comprises 14 residues. Germline V CDR1 and CDR2: MNHGY, SVAAGI. CDR3 region: CASRLCGDYEKLFF. The DNA of the CDR3 is TGTGCCAGCAGGTTATGCGGGGATTACGAAAAACTGTTTTTT.

This clone was observed once. The chain combines TRBV7-2 with TRBJ2-7; D is uncertain. The CDR3 is made up of 13 amino acids. Germline CDR1 reads SGHTA; CDR2 reads FQGNSA. Deletions cut 5 bases from V and 3 bases from J, with 11 bases between. CDR3 sequence: CASSHSGSYEQYF. CDR3 coding DNA: TGTGCCAGCAGCCACAGTGGTAGCTACGAGCAGTACTTC.

This rearrangement joins TRBV30 to TRBJ2-2, with a tentative D call TRBD2 (6 bases). Per germline, CDR1 GTSNPN and CDR2 SVGIG (reference sequence). The CDR3 has 14 residues. V was cut by 8 bases and J by 1 base, with 14 bases left in between. CDR3 sequence reads: CAHGGLGNTGELFF. The DNA for the CDR3 is TGTGCCCATGGAGGGTTGGGGAACACCGGGGAGCTGTTTTTT.

The chain links TRBV6-1 to TRBJ1-1; the D gene is possibly TRBD1 (6 bases). Trimming removed 3 bases at V and 11 bases at J, with 13 bases between. The CDR3 covers 12 residues. Germline loops: CDR1 MNHNS, CDR2 SASEGT. CDR3 DNA sequence: TGTGCCAGCAGTGACAGGGGCTCGGGCGCTTTCTTT. It translates to CASSDRGSGAFF.